The rows below give T cell receptor beta chains drawn from one sample of a study of blood T cells in healthy people across ages. One entry per CDR3 protein, called by TCRdb with MiXCR from the 5' RACE reads. The data show around 1,100,000 distinct CDR3 sequences, with 35% to 40% seen just once and about an eighth held by the top ten. Material for sequencing was blood. The receptors stem from a man younger than 35 in good health. Each CDR3 is given without its conserved first and last residue.

>TRBJ2-2|TRBV20-1
SAPGLAGGDTGELF
>TRBJ2-3|TRBV12-3/TRBV12-4
ASSPPTGQSENEGTQY
>TRBJ1-5|TRBV20-1
SAAKYDQPNQPQH
>TRBJ2-1|TRBV14
ASSQALAGYNEQF
>TRBJ2-1|TRBV7-6
ASSIKGLVDEQF
>TRBJ2-1|TRBV7-3
ASSPIADGEQF
>TRBJ2-5|TRBV7-2
ASSLVGGPEGQTQY
>TRBJ1-2|TRBV18
ASSPLSQGEENGYT
>TRBJ2-3|TRBV20-1
SASPTSGSTDTQY
>TRBJ2-1|TRBV20-1
SARGASGGYNEQF
>TRBJ1-6|TRBV28
ASRTISYNSPLH
>TRBJ1-2|TRBV5-6
ASSTRGGSSGYGYT
>TRBJ1-2|TRBV5-6
ANKSKGVGPDT
>TRBJ2-2|TRBV9
ASSVMGGNTGELF
>TRBJ2-5|TRBV5-6
ASSLGLAGGLEQY
>TRBJ2-3|TRBV4-2
ASSPPGLAGSHMQY
>TRBJ2-5|TRBV9
ASSAWDRGGDEQY
>TRBJ1-2|TRBV20-1
SASFRDRGPTGYGYT
>TRBJ1-6|TRBV3-1
ASSTGQYLH
>TRBJ2-2|TRBV9
ASRGGANTGELF
>TRBJ1-1|TRBV20-1
SARPGQERAF
>TRBJ2-6|TRBV11-3
ASSLDPTVLT
>TRBJ2-2|TRBV6-2/TRBV6-3
ASSSQHTGELF
>TRBJ1-1|TRBV7-2
ASRVPTRRRTEAF
>TRBJ2-1|TRBV7-2
ASSLEIGEDEQF
>TRBJ2-5|TRBV20-1
SARRPGTGNRNEQY
>TRBJ1-1|TRBV7-6
ASSSGTGFGHTEAF
>TRBJ2-1|TRBV3-1
ASRTSGGLSETQF
>TRBJ2-1|TRBV5-1
ASSDDRDLPRSSYNEQF
>TRBJ2-1|TRBV4-3
ASSQDESRTYNEQF
>TRBJ2-3|TRBV6-6
ASTMGASGASDTQY
>TRBJ1-1|TRBV3-1
ASSQGAGGRTEAF
>TRBJ2-2|TRBV10-3
AIMRLKAPANTGELF
>TRBJ1-1|TRBV28
ASSSRRDSFSMNTEAF
>TRBJ1-2|TRBV30
AWSVESGSGYT
>TRBJ1-1|TRBV6-1
ASSRSQGIRNTEAF
>TRBJ2-3|TRBV4-1
ASSQDTGTGSTDTQY
>TRBJ1-6|TRBV4-1
ASSATKGGNSPLH
>TRBJ2-4|TRBV11-1
ASSRGGTKNIQY
>TRBJ2-3|TRBV7-9
ASSFRGNTQY
>TRBJ2-7|TRBV30
AWNPRDGEQY
>TRBJ2-1|TRBV20-1
SASDPPIYNEQF
>TRBJ1-2|TRBV20-1
SAPQFSGGYT
>TRBJ1-4|TRBV4-3
ASSQDWGANEKLF
>TRBJ2-5|TRBV20-1
SARDLEGAFYNEQY
>TRBJ2-5|TRBV20-1
SASQPLETQY
>TRBJ1-1|TRBV10-3
AISELVAGGTEAF
>TRBJ2-3|TRBV4-2
ASSPRQRTTDTQY